The entry that follows covers one T cell receptor beta chain sequence. These data originate in a study of CD8+ T cells in alopecia areata. CDR1 is SQVTM and CDR2 is ANQGSEA in the germline V gene. The CDR3 spans 12 residues. V lost 4 bases to trimming and J lost 6 bases; unmatched junction nucleotides: 4. Treatment here: oral pan-JAK inhibitor, 5-10 mg twice daily. Sequencing used cDNA as its template, made by extracting RNA and reverse transcribing it. Assay: immunoSEQ multiplex PCR; the TCRdb copy retains only in-frame clones and omits some. This sample yields 200,000 to 250,000 clones, of which around 65% are seen a single time; about 4.2% belongs to the top ten.

V usage is TRBV29-1 and J usage is TRBJ1-2, with 8 bases matching TRBD1. Material: CD4+ T cells sorted from blood, obtained at week 4, from a patient treated with tofacitinib. The sequence came from a human donor with alopecia areata. The CDR3 DNA reads as TGCAGCGTTGGCAGGGGGCTTAATGGCTACACCTTC. The encoded protein is CSVGRGLNGYTF.